This T cell receptor beta chain came from a study of T cell responses to AZD1222 COVID-19 vaccine. Study-wide findings and caveats: Repertoires were sampled only after the peak T cell response. With dominance at 160-218 and 743-854, vaccine-associated CD4 TCRs spanned spike. As reported, nearly half of all spike-specific TCRs target variant regions that are unmutated.

Libraries were prepared by immunoSEQ multiplex PCR; TCRdb keeps only in-frame clonotypes and omits some of them. The top ten clones hold approximately 2.9% of a sample with 90,000 to 130,000 clones, 94% of them seen once. On this clone itself: Antigen: not known.

Trimming left V 0 bases short and J 2 bases short, with 11 bases between. Germline lookup yields CDR1 SGHRS and CDR2 YFSETQ. The CDR3 has 15 residues. The chain uses TRBV5-1 and TRBJ1-1; no reliable D call. Sample: peripheral blood, taken 28 days after the second AZD1222 dose. This receptor was identified in an adult who received the AZD1222 COVID-19 vaccine. The CDR3 DNA reads as TGCGCCAGCAGCTTGGGAGGGATTGACAACACTGAAGCTTTCTTT. Translation gives CASSLGGIDNTEAFF.